Listed here are 24 T cell receptor beta chains from one sample, sequenced in a study of OX40 agonist ivuxolimab in advanced cancers. Assay used: immunoSEQ multiplex PCR; TCRdb lists only in-frame clones, some missing. The sample carries about 73,000 clones, 70% to 90% recorded once. Sequences were derived from CD4+ or CD8+ T cells sorted from blood, sampled in a trial of the OX40 agonist ivuxolimab. The origin of the receptors is an adult with an advanced solid tumor such as melanoma, head and neck, liver or kidney cancer.

The V gene is TRBV28, the J gene TRBJ2-7; perhaps TRBD1 as D (5 bases). The CDR3 is 18 amino acids. V was clipped by 0 bases and J by 2 bases, with 20 bases between them. Germline loops: CDR1 MDHEN, CDR2 SYDVKM. CDR3 protein: CASSLWPGDRPRAYEQYF. DNA of the CDR3: TGTGCCAGCAGTTTATGGCCCGGAGACAGACCCAGGGCCTACGAGCAGTACTTC.

This clone occurred once. The CDR3 reads CASSRTSGINEQFF. The CDR3 DNA reads TGTGCCAGCAGCCGGACTAGCGGGATCAATGAGCAGTTCTTC. V usage is TRBV9 and J usage is TRBJ2-1; 12 positions agree with TRBD2. CDR3 length: 14 residues. CDR1 SGDLS and CDR2 YYNGEE come from the germline V gene. J was trimmed by 6 bases and V by 4 bases; bases with no gene match: 2.

V usage is TRBV5-8 and J usage is TRBJ2-3, with TRBD2 matching 7 bases. With V trimmed by 0 bases and J by 13 bases, 11 bases remained unmatched. The CDR3 extends over 14 amino acids. Germline loops: CDR1 SGHTS, CDR2 YDEGEE. CDR3 nucleotide sequence: TGTGCCAGCAGCTTGGTAGCTAGCGGCCTCGGGGAGTATTTT. Protein sequence: CASSLVASGLGEYF.

This rearrangement joins TRBV5-4 to TRBJ2-5; no clear D gene. From germline, CDR1 is SGHNT and CDR2 YYREEE (reference sequence). There are 12 residues in the CDR3. V shed 4 bases and J shed 4 bases, with 8 bases lying between them. The CDR3 protein is CASSARRETQYF. The CDR3, as DNA: TGTGCCAGCAGCGCCCGGCGAGAGACCCAGTACTTC.

V gene TRBV29-1 combines with J gene TRBJ2-3; weak D call: TRBD2 (6 bases). V shed 6 bases and J shed 6 bases, with 19 bases lying between them. Per germline, CDR1 SQVTM and CDR2 ANQGSEA. This CDR3 comprises 14 residues. DNA for the CDR3: TGCAGCGTGGGAGACGGGACTTCTTGGGATACGCAGTATTTT. This encodes CSVGDGTSWDTQYF.

The genes are TRBV27 and TRBJ2-3; 8 bases match TRBD1. The CDR3 extends over 13 amino acids. Germline CDR1 and CDR2: MNHEY and SMNVEV (reference sequence). Trimming cost V 7 bases and J 4 bases; bases outside gene matches: 4. CDR3 sequence: CASTKTGADTQYF. As DNA, the CDR3 is TGTGCCAGCACCAAGACAGGGGCAGATACGCAGTATTTT.

This clone appeared a few times. This chain uses TRBV9 with TRBJ2-1; D is unresolved. This CDR3 contains 13 residues. Deletions cut 6 bases from V and 5 bases from J, with 12 bases between. Germline V gene sequence: CDR1 SGDLS, CDR2 YYNGEE. CDR3 region: CASNPVSDNEQFF. CDR3 bases: TGTGCCAGCAATCCGGTTTCTGACAATGAGCAGTTCTTC.

The chain is built from TRBV19 and TRBJ2-3; D remains unclear. Germline V lookup: CDR1 LNHDA, CDR2 SQIVND (reference sequence). The V end was cut by 9 bases, the J end by 6 bases, with 7 bases between. The CDR3 consists of 10 residues. CDR3 DNA: TGTGCCAGCGGAGAGGATACGCAGTATTTT. Translating gives CASGEDTQYF.

About this clone: Other DNA sequences of this sample code for an identical CDR3. The CDR3 sequence: CASSLAGGTGNTIYF. CDR3 bases: TGCGCCAGCAGCTTGGCAGGCGGAACTGGAAACACCATATATTTT. This chain links TRBV5-1 with TRBJ1-3; D call uncertain. The length of the CDR3 is 15 residues. Trimming pared 0 bases from V and 2 bases from J, leaving 9 bases between. Germline V gene lookup returns CDR1 SGHRS and CDR2 YFSETQ.

This chain joins TRBV23-1 and TRBJ1-2; TRBD1 agrees at 8 bases. TRBV23-1 is noted as an ORF with a role that remains uncertain. The junction had 11 bases not matched to a gene; V was cut back by 2 bases and J by 0 bases. The CDR3 extends over 18 amino acids. The CDR3 here is CASSQPGTGSLTNYGYTF. The DNA of the CDR3 is TGCGCCAGCAGTCAACCAGGGACAGGAAGCCTTACTAACTATGGCTACACCTTC.

The chain uses TRBV7-2 and TRBJ2-7; D might be TRBD2 (6 bases). The CDR3 is 15 amino acids. Trimming left V 6 bases short and J 2 bases short, with 17 bases between. Germline-derived CDR1 and CDR2 are SGHTA and FQGNSA. The CDR3 is CASSLIPGATYEQYF. The DNA of the CDR3 is TGTGCCAGCAGTCTAATCCCGGGAGCTACCTACGAGCAGTACTTC.

The rearrangement joins TRBV5-5 to TRBJ1-2; D gene uncertain. V was shortened by 4 bases and J by 3 bases, with 10 bases between the two germline ends. The germline V gene has CDR1 SGHKS and CDR2 YYEKEE (reference sequence). The CDR3 is 13 amino acids. For the CDR3, the DNA is TGTGCCAGCAGCCTCGGTTTAGACTATGGCTACACCTTC. Protein sequence: CASSLGLDYGYTF.

This clone was observed once. The V gene is TRBV19, the J gene TRBJ2-7, with 10 positions matching TRBD2. The ends lost 3 bases at V and 3 bases at J; junction bases unmatched: 8. The germline CDR1 and CDR2 sequences are LNHDA and SQIVND (reference sequence). This CDR3 spans 16 amino acids. Here the CDR3 reads CASSIAGTSEIYEQYF. CDR3 in DNA: TGTGCCAGTAGTATCGCCGGGACTAGCGAAATCTACGAGCAGTACTTC.

This chain uses TRBV6-6 with TRBJ1-2; D ambiguous. Germline V gene lookup returns CDR1 MNHNY and CDR2 SVGAGI (reference sequence). This CDR3 is built from 16 residues. V gave up 3 bases and J gave up 0 bases, with 14 bases separating them. CDR3 sequence: CASSYRGEGANYGYTF. The CDR3 DNA reads TGTGCCAGCAGTTATCGCGGGGAAGGAGCTAACTATGGCTACACCTTC.

V is TRBV6-1 and J is TRBJ2-7; the match to TRBD2 covers 11 bases. CDR3 length: 15 residues. V shed 7 bases, J shed 2 bases, and the junction held 7 bases outside the gene matches. Germline CDR1 reads MNHNS; CDR2 reads SASEGT. CDR3 coding DNA: TGTGCCAGCACCCCCTTAGCGGGAGGGACCTACGAGCAGTACTTC. Translating gives CASTPLAGGTYEQYF.

This clone was observed a single time. The chain carries TRBV5-1 and TRBJ2-5; 10 bases fit TRBD1. The V and J ends lost 0 bases and 5 bases, in that order; junction bases with no gene match: 7. This CDR3 is 16 amino acids long. Germline CDR1 SGHRS, CDR2 YFSETQ. CDR3 nucleotide sequence: TGCGCCAGCAGCTTGGCGGGGACAGGGGCAGAGGAGACCCAGTACTTC. It is translated as CASSLAGTGAEETQYF.

This clone was seen just once. V and J are TRBV18 and TRBJ2-6; no definite D call. CDR1 is KGHSH, CDR2 LQKENI, per germline. V shed 3 bases and J shed 0 bases, with 3 bases lying between them. There are 14 residues in the CDR3. The CDR3 coding sequence is TGTGCCAGCTCACCCTACTCTGGGGCCAACGTCCTGACTTTC. Protein: CASSPYSGANVLTF.

The gene calls are TRBV7-9 and TRBJ1-4, with a tentative D call TRBD1 (5 bases). Germline assignment: CDR1 SEHNR and CDR2 FQNEAQ (reference sequence). V was pared by 1 base and J by 8 bases, with 14 bases between. CDR3 length equals 15 residues. The CDR3 DNA follows: TGTGCCAGCAGCTTAGAGCCCCAGGGCGCGGAAAAACTGTTTTTT. This sequence encodes CASSLEPQGAEKLFF.

The CDR3: CASSLGGNSGNTIYF. DNA of the CDR3: TGCGCCAGCAGCTTGGGGGGAAACTCTGGAAACACCATATATTTT. The J gene is TRBJ1-3, the V gene TRBV5-1; D not certain. Per germline, CDR1 SGHRS and CDR2 YFSETQ. V lost 0 bases, J lost 0 bases, and 7 bases lay in between. This CDR3 region has 15 residues. Full variable domain (remainder filled in from reference TRBV5-1 and TRBJ1-3): KAGVTQTPRYLIKTRGQQVTLSCSPISGHRSVSWYQQTPGQGLQFLFEYFSETQRNKGNFPGRFSGRQFSNSRSEMNVSTLELGDSALYLCASSLGGNSGNTIYFGEGSWLTVV.

J is TRBJ2-1 and V is TRBV10-3, with 10 bases aligning to TRBD2. Germline-derived CDR1 and CDR2 are ENHRY and SYGVKD. The V segment lost 5 bases and the J segment 7 bases; nucleotides outside the gene matches: 5. The CDR3 has 14 residues. CDR3 nucleotide sequence: TGTGCCATCAGTTCTAGCGGGAGTAGTAATGAGCAGTTCTTC. Encoded protein: CAISSSGSSNEQFF.

The CDR3 nucleotides are TGTGCCAGCAGCTCGACCCAGGGGGAGGAGGTAAGCTACACCTTC. Translation: CASSSTQGEEVSYTF. The V gene is TRBV13, the J gene TRBJ1-2, with 7 bases fitting TRBD1. The germline CDR1 and CDR2 sequences are PRHDT and FYEKMQ (reference sequence). The CDR3 is 15 amino acids. V gave up 4 bases and J gave up 9 bases; unmatched junction bases: 14.

This clone was observed once. The gene calls are TRBV5-4 and TRBJ2-7; 10 bases map to TRBD2. The CDR3 loop spans 14 amino acids. Looked up from germline, CDR1 is SGHNT and CDR2 is YYREEE (reference sequence). The junction had 6 bases not matched to a gene; V was cut back by 3 bases and J by 6 bases. The CDR3 spells CASSSRTSGVEQYF. CDR3 coding DNA: TGTGCCAGCAGCTCCCGGACTAGCGGAGTCGAGCAGTACTTC.

This chain joins TRBV7-3 and TRBJ2-1; 8 bases fit TRBD2. V trimming: 2 bases; J trimming: 7 bases; junction bases outside the gene matches: 10. CDR3 size: 16 residues. The germline gives CDR1 SGHTA, CDR2 FQGTGA. The CDR3 bases are TGTGCCAGCAGCTTACGGCCAGCGGGAGTAAGGAATGAGCAGTTCTTC. Its protein is CASSLRPAGVRNEQFF. The whole variable domain, remainder taken from reference TRBV7-3 and TRBJ2-1, is GAGVSQTPSNKVTEKGKYVELRCDPISGHTALYWYRQSLGQGPEFLIYFQGTGAADDSGLPNDRFFAVRPEGSVSTLKIQRTERGDSAVYLCASSLRPAGVRNEQFFGPGTRLTVL.

The chain links TRBV15 to TRBJ2-7; TRBD1 aligns across 7 bases. The length of the CDR3 is 15 residues. V dropped 3 bases and J dropped 6; count of bases not matched to a gene: 11. Germline CDR1 reads LNHNV; CDR2 reads YYDKDF (reference sequence). Here the CDR3 DNA reads TGTGCCACCAGCAGGGAGGACAGGTCTTGGAGCGAGCAGTACTTC. Its protein is CATSREDRSWSEQYF.